The count of the clone carrying this T cell receptor beta chain is one. Antigen specificity is unknown. Recent vaccinations or acute infections were absent in the healthy HIV-negative adult donors. This sample is drawn from a study of shared clonotypes between healthy human individuals. Repertoires were generated with immunoSEQ multiplex PCR, while TCRdb's copy carries only in-frame clones and drops some. The data contain hundreds of thousands of clones, roughly 72% of them singletons. Germline CDR1 reads SGDLS; CDR2 reads YYNGEE. Losses at the gene ends were 3 bases for V and 1 base for J; bases not matched to a gene: 6. This CDR3 is built from 16 residues. Study-wide points: The study found lower generation probabilities in non-shared clonotypes than in those shared by all four donors. Generally, naive subsets (rather than memory subsets) showed larger estimated richness.

This sequence joins TRBV9 and TRBJ2-1; 8 bases line up with TRBD2. Sequenced sample: memory CD4+ T cells sorted from blood. The subset denotes: CD45RA-negative fraction. This clonotype was obtained from a woman aged 25 to 39 in good health. The CDR3 bases are TGTGCCAGCAGCGCCGTAGCGGGAATTTCCTACAATGAGCAGTTCTTC. Its protein is CASSAVAGISYNEQFF. The whole variable domain, filled in from reference TRBV9 and TRBJ2-1, reads DSGVTQTPKHLITATGQRVTLRCSPRSGDLSVYWYQQSLDQGLQFLIQYYNGEERAKGNILERFSAQQFPDLHSELNLSSLELGDSALYFCASSAVAGISYNEQFFGPGTRLTVL.